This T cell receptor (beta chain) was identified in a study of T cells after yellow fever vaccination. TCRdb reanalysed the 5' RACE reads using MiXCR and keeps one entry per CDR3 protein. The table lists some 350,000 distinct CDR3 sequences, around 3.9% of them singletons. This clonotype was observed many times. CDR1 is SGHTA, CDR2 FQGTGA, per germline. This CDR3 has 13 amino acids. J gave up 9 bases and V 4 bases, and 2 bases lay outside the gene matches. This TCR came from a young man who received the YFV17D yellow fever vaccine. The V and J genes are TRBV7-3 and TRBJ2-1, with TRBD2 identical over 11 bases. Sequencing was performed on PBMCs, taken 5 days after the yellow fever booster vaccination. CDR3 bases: TGTGCCAGCAGCTCGACTAGCGGGACTGAGCAGTTCTTC. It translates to CASSSTSGTEQFF.